These 11 T cell receptor beta chains came from one sample sequenced in a study of T cells in Graves' hyperthyroidism and ophthalmopathy. TCR beta CDR3 regions were amplified from RNA. Primed by the HTBI set, a first-round RT-PCR was run on the TCR CDR3. One entry per CDR3 protein, called by TCRdb with MiXCR from the multiplex PCR reads. The table has roughly 300,000 distinct CDR3 sequences, around 14% seen once. The sequenced material came from blood. Every receptor here comes from a woman under 40 with Graves' hyperthyroidism.

In its sample, this clonotype was seen a few times. This sequence joins TRBV20-1 and TRBJ2-4; D unresolved. V was shortened by 4 bases and J by 5 bases, with 9 bases between the two germline ends. The CDR3 extends over 12 amino acids. Germline CDR1 is DFQATT and CDR2 is SNEGSKA (reference sequence). The CDR3: CSATPTENIQYF. CDR3 nucleotide sequence: TGCAGTGCTACCCCGACGGAAAACATTCAGTACTTC.

Many counts were recorded for this clonotype. The chain carries TRBV2 and TRBJ2-5, with 9 bases that match TRBD1. J lost 3 bases, V lost 4 bases, and 3 bases had no gene match. The CDR3 is made up of 14 amino acids. Germline CDR1 SNHLY, CDR2 FYNNEI. The CDR3 protein is CASSVTGGEETQYF. DNA for the CDR3: TGTGCCAGCAGTGTGACAGGGGGAGAAGAGACCCAGTACTTC.

This clonotype showed up many times. This may stem from a read error, because a much larger clone lies one nucleotide away. This sequence joins TRBV29-1 and TRBJ1-1; TRBD1 agrees at 11 bases. Germline V gene data show CDR1 as SQVTM and CDR2 as ANQGSEA. This CDR3 has 12 residues. V lost 6 bases to trimming and J lost 8 bases; unmatched junction nucleotides: 5. CDR3 DNA sequence: TGCAGCGTCGGGACAGGGGGGGTCGAAGCTTTCTTT. Translated: CSVGTGGVEAFF.

This clonotype was observed many times. The rearrangement uses TRBV6-2 or TRBV6-3 and TRBJ2-6; D call uncertain. Germline assignment: CDR1 MNHEY and CDR2 SVGEGT. This CDR3 spans 15 amino acids. The germline V and J ends were trimmed by 5 bases and 0 bases, with 8 bases remaining between them. As DNA, the CDR3 is TGTGCCAGCAGTCCCCAGGACTCTGGGGCCAACGTCCTGACTTTC. Translation gives CASSPQDSGANVLTF.

This clonotype has ten or more counts. This chain links TRBV12-3 or TRBV12-4 with TRBJ2-3, with a possible D match to TRBD2 (5 bases). V was pared by 4 bases and J by 1 base, with 12 bases between. CDR3 length: 15 residues. CDR3: CASSSGPAGTDTQYF. Here the CDR3 DNA reads TGTGCCAGCAGTTCTGGTCCAGCGGGCACAGATACGCAGTATTTT.

The gene calls are TRBV14 and TRBJ2-2, with 13 bases that match TRBD2. Germline values: CDR1 SGHDN, CDR2 FVKESK. The ends lost 4 bases at V and 6 bases at J; junction bases unmatched: 5. The CDR3 is made up of 16 amino acids. CDR3 bases: TGTGCCAGCAGCCGCACTAGCGGGAGGGCCTCCGGGGAGCTGTTTTTT. This translates into CASSRTSGRASGELFF.

There are many counts of this clonotype. The chain has TRBV2 and TRBJ2-3; TRBD2 matches at 7 bases. V lost 11 bases to trimming and J lost 5 bases; unmatched junction nucleotides: 7. Looked up from germline, CDR1 is SNHLY and CDR2 is FYNNEI. This CDR3 is built from 12 residues. CDR3 nucleotides: TGTGCCCGACGGACGGGGGGAGATACGCAGTATTTT. Translation gives CARRTGGDTQYF.

In this sample, this clonotype turned up many times. The J gene is TRBJ2-1, the V gene TRBV28, with D unresolved. The CDR3 is made up of 16 amino acids. Trimming shortened V by 7 bases and J by 4 bases, and 20 bases separated the two germline ends. In germline, CDR1 is MDHEN, CDR2 SYDVKM. The CDR3 spells CASTLLARAYYNEQFF. Written as DNA, the CDR3 is TGTGCCAGCACCCTATTGGCTAGGGCCTATTACAATGAGCAGTTCTTC.

Note on this clonotype: A read error may explain this, as a much larger clone is one base away. V and J are TRBV29-1 and TRBJ1-5; D might be TRBD1 (6 bases). The CDR3 has 18 amino acids. CDR1 and CDR2 (germline): SQVTM, ANQGSEA. CDR3 loop: CSESKRDKWVGSSQPRHF. In DNA, the CDR3 is TGCAGCGAATCTAAACGGGACAAATGGGTCGGTAGTAGTCAGCCCCGGCATTTT.

This clonotype has a handful of counts. This chain links TRBV7-3 with TRBJ2-7; perhaps TRBD1 as D (5 bases). The CDR3 consists of 13 residues. Germline V gene lookup returns CDR1 SGHTA and CDR2 FQGTGA. The V end lost 2 bases, the J end lost 6 bases, and 11 bases lay between the germline ends. CDR3 in amino acids: CASSLWAGFEQYF. The CDR3 bases are TGTGCCAGCAGCTTATGGGCAGGGTTCGAGCAGTACTTC.

As for this clonotype: At one of its ends the junction is not consistent with the germline gene, which may arise from a read error. The V gene is TRBV27, the J gene TRBJ2-1; D is undetermined. This CDR3 has 14 residues. CDR1 is MNHEY and CDR2 is SMNVEV in the germline V gene (reference sequence). The CDR3 sequence is CTSSPWATYNEQFF. The CDR3 DNA reads as TGTACCAGCAGTCCCTGGGCGACCTACAATGAGCAGTTCTTC.